This record looks at one T cell receptor beta chain sequence and its context. Antigen: not known. Sequencing used immunoSEQ multiplex PCR; TCRdb keeps in-frame clones, though not all of them. The table shows roughly 21,000 clones, with 75% to 90% occurring only once. This entry belongs to a study of PD-1 blockade in classical Hodgkin lymphoma. Indicated time point: cycle 4 day 1 (C4D1), after 6 weeks of nivolumab. There was relapse after autologous stem cell transplantation in every patient, and there was variation in brentuximab vedotin exposure. There are 11 residues in the CDR3. V was trimmed by 7 bases and J by 11 bases, leaving 12 bases between them. From germline, CDR1 is SEHNR and CDR2 FQNEAQ (reference sequence). Study conclusions and caveats: Differences between repertoires have undefined causes, possibly disease activity or prior therapy. Nivolumab initiation under 1 year post-ASCT meant exclusion.

Sequences were derived from peripheral blood mononuclear cells (PBMCs), sampled before the fourth cycle of nivolumab. This chain uses TRBV7-9 with TRBJ2-1, with a tentative D call TRBD1 (5 bases). This clonotype originated in a human donor with classical Hodgkin lymphoma. Here the CDR3 DNA reads TGTGCCAGCACATCTTGGGGCAAGCAGTTCTTC. This gives the protein CASTSWGKQFF. Full variable domain (remainder filled in from reference TRBV7-9 and TRBJ2-1): DTGVSQNPRHKITKRGQNVTFRCDPISEHNRLYWYRQTLGQGPEFLTYFQNEAQLEKSRLLSDRFSAERPKGSFSTLEIQRTEQGDSAMYLCASTSWGKQFFGPGTRLTVL.